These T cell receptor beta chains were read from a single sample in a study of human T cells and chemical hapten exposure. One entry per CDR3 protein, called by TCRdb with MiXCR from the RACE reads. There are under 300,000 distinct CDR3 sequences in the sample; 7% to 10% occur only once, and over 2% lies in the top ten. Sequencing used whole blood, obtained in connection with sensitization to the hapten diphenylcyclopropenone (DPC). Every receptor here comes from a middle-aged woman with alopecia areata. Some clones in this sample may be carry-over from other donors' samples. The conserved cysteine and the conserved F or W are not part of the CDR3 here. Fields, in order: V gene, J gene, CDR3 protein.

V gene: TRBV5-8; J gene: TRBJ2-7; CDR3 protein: ASSLVPGLAGHEQY
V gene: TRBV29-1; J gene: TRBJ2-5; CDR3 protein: SVGVGGVSETQY
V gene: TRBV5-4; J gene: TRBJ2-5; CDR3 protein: ASSDAQGRRETQY
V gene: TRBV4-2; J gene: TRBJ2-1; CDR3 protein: ASGKGGNEQF
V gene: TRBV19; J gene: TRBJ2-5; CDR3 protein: ASSIKSGRARETQY
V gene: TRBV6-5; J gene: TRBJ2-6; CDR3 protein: ASRLQGASGANVLT
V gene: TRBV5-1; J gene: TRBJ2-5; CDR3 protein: ASSSTGGVGETQY
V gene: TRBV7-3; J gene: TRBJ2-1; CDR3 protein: ASSQGVEAYNEQF
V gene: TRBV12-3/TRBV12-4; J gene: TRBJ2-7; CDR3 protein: ASSPSGQGMYEQY
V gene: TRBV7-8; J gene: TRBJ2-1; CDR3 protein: ASSRTTDDSAYNEQF
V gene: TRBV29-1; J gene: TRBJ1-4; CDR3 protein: SGTGPGDEKLF
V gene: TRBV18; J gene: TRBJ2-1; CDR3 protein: ASSLGLADNNEQF
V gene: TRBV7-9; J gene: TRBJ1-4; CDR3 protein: ASSEGPGEKLF
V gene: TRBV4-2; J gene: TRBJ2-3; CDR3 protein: ASSPASGSTDTQY
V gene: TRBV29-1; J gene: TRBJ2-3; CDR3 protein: SVVGQSTDTQY
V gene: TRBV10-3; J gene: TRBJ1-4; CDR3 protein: AIRDRDNEKLF
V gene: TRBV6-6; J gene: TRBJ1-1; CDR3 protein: ASSYVKGSFQNTEAF
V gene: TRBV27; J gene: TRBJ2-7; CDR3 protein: ASARWSGANEQY
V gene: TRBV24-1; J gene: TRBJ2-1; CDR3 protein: ATSDLRGGSYNEQF
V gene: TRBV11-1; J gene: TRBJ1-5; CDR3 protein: ASSFAGNQPQH
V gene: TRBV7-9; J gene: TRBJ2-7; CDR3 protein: ASSLTGDFNYEQY
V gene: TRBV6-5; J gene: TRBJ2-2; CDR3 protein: ASSYSKRTGNTGELF
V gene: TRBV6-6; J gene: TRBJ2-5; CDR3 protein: ASSLGAGTNGGETQY
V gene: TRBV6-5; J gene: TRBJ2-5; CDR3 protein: ASSYGIDQETQY
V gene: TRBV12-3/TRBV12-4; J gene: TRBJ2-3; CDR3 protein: ASSLGGRDTQY
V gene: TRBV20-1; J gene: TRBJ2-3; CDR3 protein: SADGTSGSTDTQY
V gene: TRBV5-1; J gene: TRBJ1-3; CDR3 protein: ASTSGTSSGNTIY
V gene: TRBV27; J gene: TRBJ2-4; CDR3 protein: ASSPFLGGSKNIQY
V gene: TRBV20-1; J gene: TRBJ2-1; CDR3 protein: SADIGEGGPGLDEQF
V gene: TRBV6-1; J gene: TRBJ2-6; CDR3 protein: ASSESSGANVLT
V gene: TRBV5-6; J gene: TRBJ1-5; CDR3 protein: ASSLGSGGPQH
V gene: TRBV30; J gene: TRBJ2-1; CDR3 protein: AWQQDSYNEQF
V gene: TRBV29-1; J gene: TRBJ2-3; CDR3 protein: SVGSGRGTDTQY
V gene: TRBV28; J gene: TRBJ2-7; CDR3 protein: ASSTRQREGRHY
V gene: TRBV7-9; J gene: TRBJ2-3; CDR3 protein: ASGASADTQY
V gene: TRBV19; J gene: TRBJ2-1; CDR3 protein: ASSIGSYNEQF
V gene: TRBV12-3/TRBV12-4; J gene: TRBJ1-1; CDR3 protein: ASSLEGSNTEAF
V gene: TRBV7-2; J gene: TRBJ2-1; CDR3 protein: ASSFSGPSVNEQF
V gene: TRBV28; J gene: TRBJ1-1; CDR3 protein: ASSFWAGAFMNTEAF
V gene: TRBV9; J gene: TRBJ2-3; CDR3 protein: ASSAIRTSGTDTQY
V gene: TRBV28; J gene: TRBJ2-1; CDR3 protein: ASPPSGTSGRNEQF
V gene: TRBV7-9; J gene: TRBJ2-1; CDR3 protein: AIIASGSGSEQF
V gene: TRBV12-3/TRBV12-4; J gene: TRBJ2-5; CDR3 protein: ASSMFQETQY
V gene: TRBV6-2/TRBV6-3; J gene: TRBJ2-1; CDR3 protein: ASSPLRGSYNEQF
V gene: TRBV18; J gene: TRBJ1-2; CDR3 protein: ASRSPSDYGYT
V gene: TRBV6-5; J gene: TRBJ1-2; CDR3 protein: ASSYGWAGNYGYT
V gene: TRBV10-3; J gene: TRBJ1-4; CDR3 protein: AISNETPGEKLF
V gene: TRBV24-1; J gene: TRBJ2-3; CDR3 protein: ATSEVAGVGTQY
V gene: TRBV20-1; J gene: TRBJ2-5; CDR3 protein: SARGTSGRQETQY
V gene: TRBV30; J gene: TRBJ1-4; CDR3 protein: AWSSGQVDKLF
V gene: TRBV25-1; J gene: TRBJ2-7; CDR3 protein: ASTASLSYEQY
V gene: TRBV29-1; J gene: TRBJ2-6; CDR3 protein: SVAGTVVDSGANVLT
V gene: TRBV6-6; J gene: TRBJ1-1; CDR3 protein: ASSEGSEAF